This T cell receptor (beta chain) is from a study of T cells expressing NK-cell markers (dated by TCRdb to 2020 to 2021). For context, the study as a whole: In sorted CD3+CD56+NKG2C+, CD3+CD56+NKG2C- and CD3+CD56-NKG2C+ T-cell subsets from 8 or 9 donors, TCR beta-chain repertoires were profiled. Seven of the eight sequenced donors were HCMV-seropositive and one was HCMV-seronegative. All eight donors whose samples were sequenced were randomly selected healthy volunteers, three of them men and five women. Libraries were sequenced as 2 x 150 bp reads on Illumina HiSeq 2000/2500, MiSeq or NextSeq. The full study reports these points: Those dominant clonotypes were again the most abundant among CD3+CD56-NKG2C+ cells in a few donors, at about 28.3-65%. Whether the expanded NKG2C-expressing T cell clones were specific for HCMV antigens was left unclear. In over 5 donors, the dominant CD3+CD56+NKG2C+ clonotypes were among the top 10 CD8+ clonotypes and accounted for 1.0-7.0% of CD8+ T cells.

About this clonotype itself: Its antigen specificity is not known.

There are 13 amino acids in the CDR3, from cysteine to phenylalanine inclusive. The DNA sequence is not available. The germline V gene sets CDR1 to SGHTA and CDR2 to FQGNSA. These reads were obtained on an Illumina HiSeq 2000. 5'RACE template switching, by which a universal primer site and unique molecular identifiers were added, was used to make TCR beta cDNA libraries. Priming for cDNA synthesis came from the TCR beta constant segment, and two successive PCR amplification steps followed. Per the original workflow: MIGEC was used to demultiplex reads and group reads by UMI, and MiTCR was used to assemble and quantify clonotypes. To remove erroneous sequences, TCR cDNA sequences were retained only when supported by two or more reads. The tcR package was used for downstream repertoire analysis, and clonotypes were matched across fractions by CDR3 nucleotide sequence plus V segment. VDJmatch was used to annotate antigen specificity against VDJdb, with one amino acid substitution allowed in CDR3. TCRdb reprocessed the reads; each CDR3 protein sequence makes one entry, and DNA is unavailable. TCRdb's processing, not the authors' own work, is the source of the V and J calls. The sample table holds about 110,000 distinct CDR3 sequences. The ten most abundant clones make up less than 20% of the sample.

HCMV-specific IgG was detected in serum with a commercial ELISA kit to determine HCMV serostatus. Peripheral blood mononuclear cells were isolated from blood by Ficoll density gradient centrifugation. This clonotype was sampled from a woman aged 18 to 75 in good health. Here the chain combines TRBV7-2 and TRBJ2-2; TCRdb gives TRBD2 as the D gene, but with no DNA this cannot be confirmed. Specimen: blood T cells: a sorted CD56 or NKG2C T cell subset, CD4+ or CD8+ T cells, or bulk PBMC T cells (not recorded which). The CDR3 reads as follows: CAGAGGPAGELFF.